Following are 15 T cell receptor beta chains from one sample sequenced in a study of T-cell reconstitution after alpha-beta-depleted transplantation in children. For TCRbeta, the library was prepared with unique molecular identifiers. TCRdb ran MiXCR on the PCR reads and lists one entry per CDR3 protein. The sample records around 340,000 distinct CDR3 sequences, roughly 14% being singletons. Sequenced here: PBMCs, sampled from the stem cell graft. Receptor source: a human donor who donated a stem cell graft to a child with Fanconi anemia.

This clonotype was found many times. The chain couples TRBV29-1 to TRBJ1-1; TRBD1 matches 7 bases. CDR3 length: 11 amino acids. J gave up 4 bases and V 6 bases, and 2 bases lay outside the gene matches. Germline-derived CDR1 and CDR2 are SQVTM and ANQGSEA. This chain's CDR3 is CSVDRATEAFF. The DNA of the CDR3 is TGCAGCGTAGACAGGGCCACTGAAGCTTTCTTT. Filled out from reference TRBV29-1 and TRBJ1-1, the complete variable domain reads SAVISQKPSRDICQRGTSLTIQCQVDSQVTMMFWYRQQPGQSLTLIATANQGSEATYESGFVIDKFPISRPNLTFSTLTVSNMSPEDSSIYLCSVDRATEAFFGQGTRLTVV.

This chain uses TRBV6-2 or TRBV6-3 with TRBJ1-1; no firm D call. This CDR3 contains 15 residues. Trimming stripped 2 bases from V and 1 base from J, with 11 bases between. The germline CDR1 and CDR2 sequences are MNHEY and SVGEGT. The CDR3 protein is CASSYERSENTEAFF. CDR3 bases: TGTGCCAGCAGTTACGAAAGGAGTGAGAACACTGAAGCTTTCTTT.

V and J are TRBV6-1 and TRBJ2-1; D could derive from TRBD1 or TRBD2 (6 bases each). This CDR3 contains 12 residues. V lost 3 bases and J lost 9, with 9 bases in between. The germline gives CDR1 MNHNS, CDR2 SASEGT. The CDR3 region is CASSDGGLEQFF. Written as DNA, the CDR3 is TGTGCCAGCAGTGATGGGGGGCTTGAGCAGTTCTTC.

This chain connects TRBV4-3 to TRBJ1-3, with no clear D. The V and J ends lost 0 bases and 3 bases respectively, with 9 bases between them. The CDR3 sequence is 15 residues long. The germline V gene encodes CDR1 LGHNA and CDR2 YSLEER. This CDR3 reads CASSQEARYGNTIYF. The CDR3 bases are TGCGCCAGCAGCCAAGAAGCACGGTATGGAAACACCATATATTTT.

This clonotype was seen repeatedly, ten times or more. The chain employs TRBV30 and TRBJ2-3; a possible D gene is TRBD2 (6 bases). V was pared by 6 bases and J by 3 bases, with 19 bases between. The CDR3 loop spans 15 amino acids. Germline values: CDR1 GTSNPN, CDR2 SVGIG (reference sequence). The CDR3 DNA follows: TGTGCCTGCCTCGTTGTAGTGGGGAGGACAGATACGCAGTATTTT. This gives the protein CACLVVVGRTDTQYF.

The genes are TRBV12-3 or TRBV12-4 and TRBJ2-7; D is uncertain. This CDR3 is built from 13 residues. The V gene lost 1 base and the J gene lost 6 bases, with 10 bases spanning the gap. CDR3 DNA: TGTGCCAGCAGTTTAGAAGAAGCAAGCGAGCAGTACGTC. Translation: CASSLEEASEQYV.

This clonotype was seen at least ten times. CDR3 nucleotides: TGCGCCAGCAGCCGAAGACTAGCGGAAGAAGAGACCCAGTACTTC. Protein: CASSRRLAEEETQYF. The V and J genes are TRBV4-3 and TRBJ2-5, with 9 bases matching TRBD2. Trimming removed 4 bases from V and 3 bases from J; junction bases left unmatched: 6. The CDR3 is 15 amino acids. Germline lookup yields CDR1 LGHNA and CDR2 YSLEER.

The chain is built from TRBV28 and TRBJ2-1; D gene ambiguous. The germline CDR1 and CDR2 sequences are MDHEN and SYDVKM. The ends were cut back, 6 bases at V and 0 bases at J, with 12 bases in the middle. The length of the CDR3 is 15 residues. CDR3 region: CASSKDPSSYNEQFF. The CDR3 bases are TGTGCCAGCAGCAAAGACCCGAGCTCCTACAATGAGCAGTTCTTC.

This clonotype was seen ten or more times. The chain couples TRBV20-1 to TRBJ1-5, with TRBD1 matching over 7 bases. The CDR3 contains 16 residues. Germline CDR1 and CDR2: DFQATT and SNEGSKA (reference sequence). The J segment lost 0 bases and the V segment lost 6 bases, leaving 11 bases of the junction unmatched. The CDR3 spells CSAAGGAVFSNQPQHF. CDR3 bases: TGCAGTGCCGCAGGGGGGGCCGTATTTAGCAATCAGCCCCAGCATTTT.

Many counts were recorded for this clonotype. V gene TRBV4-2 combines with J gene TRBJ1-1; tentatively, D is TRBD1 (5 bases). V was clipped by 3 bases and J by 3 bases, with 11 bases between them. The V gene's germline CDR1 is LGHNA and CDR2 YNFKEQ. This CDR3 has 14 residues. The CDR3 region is CASSHGGVDTEAFF. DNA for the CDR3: TGTGCCAGCAGCCACGGGGGAGTGGACACTGAAGCTTTCTTT.

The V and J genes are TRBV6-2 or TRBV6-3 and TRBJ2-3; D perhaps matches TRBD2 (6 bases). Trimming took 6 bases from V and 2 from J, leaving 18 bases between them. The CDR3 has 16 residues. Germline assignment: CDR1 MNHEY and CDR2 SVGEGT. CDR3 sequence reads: CASRRRRGGNTDTQYF. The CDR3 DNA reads TGTGCCAGCAGGCGGCGGAGGGGAGGAAACACAGATACGCAGTATTTT.

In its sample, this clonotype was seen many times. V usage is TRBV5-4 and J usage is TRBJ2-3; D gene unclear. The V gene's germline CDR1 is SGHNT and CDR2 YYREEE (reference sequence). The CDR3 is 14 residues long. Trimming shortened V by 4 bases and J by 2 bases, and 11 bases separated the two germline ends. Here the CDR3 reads CASSPGFDTDTQYF. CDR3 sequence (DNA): TGTGCCAGCAGCCCCGGGTTCGACACAGATACGCAGTATTTT. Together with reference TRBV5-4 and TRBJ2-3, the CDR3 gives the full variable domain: ETGVTQSPTHLIKTRGQQVTLRCSSQSGHNTVSWYQQALGQGPQFIFQYYREEENGRGNFPPRFSGLQFPNYSSELNVNALELDDSALYLCASSPGFDTDTQYFGPGTRLTVL.

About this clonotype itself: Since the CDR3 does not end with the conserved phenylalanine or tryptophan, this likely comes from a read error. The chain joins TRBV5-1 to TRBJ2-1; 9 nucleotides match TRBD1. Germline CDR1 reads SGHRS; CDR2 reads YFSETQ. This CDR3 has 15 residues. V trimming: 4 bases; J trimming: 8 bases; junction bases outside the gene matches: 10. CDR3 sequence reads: CASSQPGQGRDEQFV. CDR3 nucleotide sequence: TGCGCCAGCAGCCAACCGGGACAGGGTAGGGATGAGCAGTTCGTC.

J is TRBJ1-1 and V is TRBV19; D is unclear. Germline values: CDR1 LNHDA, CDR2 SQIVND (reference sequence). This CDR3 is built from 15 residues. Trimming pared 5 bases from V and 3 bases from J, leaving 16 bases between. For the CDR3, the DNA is TGTGCCAGTAGTCATCCGGACTATATGGACACTGAAGCTTTCTTT. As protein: CASSHPDYMDTEAFF. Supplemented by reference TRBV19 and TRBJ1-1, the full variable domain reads DGGITQSPKYLFRKEGQNVTLSCEQNLNHDAMYWYRQDPGQGLRLIYYSQIVNDFQKGDIAEGYSVSREKKESFPLTVTSAQKNPTAFYLCASSHPDYMDTEAFFGQGTRLTVV.

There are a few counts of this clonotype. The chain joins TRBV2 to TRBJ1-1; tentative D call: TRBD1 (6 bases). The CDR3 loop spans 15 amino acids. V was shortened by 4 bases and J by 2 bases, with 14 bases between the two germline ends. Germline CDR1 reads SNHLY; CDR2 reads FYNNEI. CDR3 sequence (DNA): TGTGCCAGCAGTGCCAACGGACAGACAAACACTGAAGCTTTCTTT. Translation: CASSANGQTNTEAFF.